The 4 T cell receptor beta chains presented below share a single source sample, sequenced in a study of shared clonotypes between healthy human individuals. Repertoires were generated with immunoSEQ multiplex PCR, while TCRdb's copy carries only in-frame clones and drops some. The repertoire holds over 1.5 million clones, with around 98% as singletons. The specimen was naive CD4+ T cells sorted from blood. Subset here: CD45RA+ positively selected. All receptors derive from a man aged 30 to 45 in good health.

The chain couples TRBV5-1 to TRBJ2-7; 8 bases are a match to TRBD1. CDR1 and CDR2 (germline): SGHRS, YFSETQ. Trimming at V came to 4 bases and at J to 3 bases, leaving 3 bases not matched to a gene. The CDR3 consists of 13 residues. In DNA, the CDR3 is TGCGCCAGCAGCGGAGGGACAGGCTACGAGCAGTACTTC. Protein sequence: CASSGGTGYEQYF.

This chain links TRBV7-9 with TRBJ2-1, with 9 bases lining up with TRBD2. CDR3 length: 15 amino acids. The germline V gene encodes CDR1 SEHNR and CDR2 FQNEAQ (reference sequence). Unmatched junction bases numbered 13, after V lost 10 bases and J lost 6 bases. CDR3: CATSRAGGPGNEQFF. CDR3 DNA sequence: TGTGCCACCTCTAGGGCGGGAGGGCCTGGCAATGAGCAGTTCTTC.

The rearrangement joins TRBV5-6 to TRBJ2-3; D gene ambiguous. This CDR3 spans 15 amino acids. CDR1 and CDR2 (germline): SGHDT, YYEEEE. Trimming stripped 4 bases from V and 0 bases from J, with 12 bases between. The CDR3 region has the DNA TGTGCCAGCAGCCGCCTAACGCGTAGCACAGATACGCAGTATTTT. It codes for CASSRLTRSTDTQYF.

The V and J genes are TRBV11-3 and TRBJ2-7; TRBD2 is a possible D gene (5 bases). The CDR3 spans 16 residues. V lost 2 bases and J 1 base, leaving 15 bases between the germline ends. Germline loops: CDR1 SGHNT, CDR2 YENEEA. In DNA form, the CDR3 reads TGTGCCAGCAGCTTAATTCCCCTTGAGGGATCCTACGAGCAGTACTTC. Its translation is CASSLIPLEGSYEQYF.